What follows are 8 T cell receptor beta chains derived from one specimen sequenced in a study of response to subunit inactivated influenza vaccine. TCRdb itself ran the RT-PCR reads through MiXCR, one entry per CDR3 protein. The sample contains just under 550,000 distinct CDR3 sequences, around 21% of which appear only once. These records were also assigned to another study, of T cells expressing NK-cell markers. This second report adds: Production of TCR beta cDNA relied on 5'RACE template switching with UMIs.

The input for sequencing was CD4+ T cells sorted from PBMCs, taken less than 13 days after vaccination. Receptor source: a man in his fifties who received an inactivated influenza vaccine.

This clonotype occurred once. CDR3: CASSPKAGGAFF. The CDR3 DNA reads TGTGCCAGCTCACCAAAGGCCGGAGGAGCTTTCTTT. V gene TRBV18 combines with J gene TRBJ1-1; D ambiguous. CDR1 is KGHSH, CDR2 LQKENI, per germline. The CDR3 is made up of 12 amino acids. The V and J ends lost 2 bases and 10 bases respectively, with 11 bases between them.

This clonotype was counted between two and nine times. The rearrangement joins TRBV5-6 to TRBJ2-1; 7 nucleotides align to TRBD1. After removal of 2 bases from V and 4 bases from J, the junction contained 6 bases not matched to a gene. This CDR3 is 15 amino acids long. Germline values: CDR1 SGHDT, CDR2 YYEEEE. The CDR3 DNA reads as TGTGCCAGCAGCTTCTCGGGACAGACTTACAATGAGCAGTTCTTC. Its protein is CASSFSGQTYNEQFF.

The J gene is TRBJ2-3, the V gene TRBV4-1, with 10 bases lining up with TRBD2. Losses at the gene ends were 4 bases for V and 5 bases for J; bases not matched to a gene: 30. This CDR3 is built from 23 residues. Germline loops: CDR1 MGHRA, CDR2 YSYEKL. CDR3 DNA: TGCGCCAGCAGCCTATGGCCCCAAGCGCGGCAAGCGGGAGGGCCGTATGAGAGAGATACGCAGTATTTT. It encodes CASSLWPQARQAGGPYERDTQYF.

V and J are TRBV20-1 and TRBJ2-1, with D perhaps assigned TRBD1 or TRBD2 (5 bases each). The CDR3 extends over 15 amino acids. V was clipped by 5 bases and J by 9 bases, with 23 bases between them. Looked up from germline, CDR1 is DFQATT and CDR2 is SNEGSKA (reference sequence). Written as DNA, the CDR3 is TGCAGTGCTCAGGGTATGGGGACCGGTTTGGGTGAGCAGTTCTTC. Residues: CSAQGMGTGLGEQFF.

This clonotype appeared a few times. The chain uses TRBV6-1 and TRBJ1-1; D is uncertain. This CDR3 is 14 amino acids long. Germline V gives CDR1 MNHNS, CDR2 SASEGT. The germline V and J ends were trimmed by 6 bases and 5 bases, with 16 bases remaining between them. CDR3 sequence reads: CASRPGEGWTEAFF. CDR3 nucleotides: TGTGCCAGCAGGCCTGGGGAAGGGTGGACTGAAGCTTTCTTT.

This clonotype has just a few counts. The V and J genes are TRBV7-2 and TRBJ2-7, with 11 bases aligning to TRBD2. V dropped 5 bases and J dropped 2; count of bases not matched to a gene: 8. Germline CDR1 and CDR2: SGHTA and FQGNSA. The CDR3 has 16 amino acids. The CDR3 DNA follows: TGTGCCAGCAGCCCCGGGACTAGCGGAGTGACCTACGAGCAGTACTTC. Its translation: CASSPGTSGVTYEQYF.

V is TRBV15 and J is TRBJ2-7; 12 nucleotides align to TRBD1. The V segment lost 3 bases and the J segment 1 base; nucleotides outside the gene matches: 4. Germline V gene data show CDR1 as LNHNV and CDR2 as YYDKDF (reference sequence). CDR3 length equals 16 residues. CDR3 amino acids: CATSSRGQGASYEQYF. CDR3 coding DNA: TGTGCCACCAGCAGTCGGGGACAGGGGGCTTCCTACGAGCAGTACTTC.

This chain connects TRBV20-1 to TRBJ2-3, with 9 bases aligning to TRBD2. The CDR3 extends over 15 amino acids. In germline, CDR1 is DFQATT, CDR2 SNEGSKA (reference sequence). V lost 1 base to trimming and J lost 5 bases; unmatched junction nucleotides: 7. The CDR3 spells CSARAGGGALDTQYF. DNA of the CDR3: TGCAGTGCTAGAGCTGGCGGGGGGGCGTTAGATACGCAGTATTTT.